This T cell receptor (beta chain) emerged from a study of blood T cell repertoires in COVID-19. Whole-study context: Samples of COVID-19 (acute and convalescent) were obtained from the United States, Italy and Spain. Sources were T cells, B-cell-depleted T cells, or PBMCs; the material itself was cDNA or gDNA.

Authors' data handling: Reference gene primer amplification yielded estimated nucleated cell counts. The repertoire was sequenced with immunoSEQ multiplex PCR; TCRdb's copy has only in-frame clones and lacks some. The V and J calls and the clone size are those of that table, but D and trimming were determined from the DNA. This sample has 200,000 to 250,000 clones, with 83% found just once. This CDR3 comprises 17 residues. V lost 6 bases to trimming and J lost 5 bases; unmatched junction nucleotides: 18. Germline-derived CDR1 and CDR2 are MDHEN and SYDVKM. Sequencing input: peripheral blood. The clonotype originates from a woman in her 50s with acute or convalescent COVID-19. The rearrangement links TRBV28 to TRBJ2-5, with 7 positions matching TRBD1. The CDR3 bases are TGTGCCAGCAGCCTACCGGGACCCGGGACAGTATCCGAGACCCAGTACTTC. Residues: CASSLPGPGTVSETQYF.